This TCR beta chain stems from a study of T cells after posttransplantation cyclophosphamide. The repertoire was sequenced with immunoSEQ multiplex PCR; TCRdb's copy has only in-frame clones and lacks some. The sample has some 31,000 clones, none seen only once. Germline V gene lookup returns CDR1 LNHDA and CDR2 SQIVND (reference sequence). This CDR3 is 14 amino acids long. V shed 5 bases and J 3 bases; nucleotides not matched to a gene: 3. This clone was counted many times. The sequence was obtained from a woman under 40 in good health and a related stem cell transplant donor. The chain carries TRBV19 and TRBJ1-4, with TRBD1 matching over 7 bases. Sequencing input: PBMCs. The CDR3 DNA sequence: TGTGCCAGTAGTGGGGGACAGTCTAATGAAAAACTGTTTTTT. Translated: CASSGGQSNEKLFF.